Listed here are 21 T cell receptor beta chains from one sample, sequenced in a study of T cell clonality in common variable immunodeficiency. Study results and caveats: In common variable immunodeficiency, TCR beta chains reportedly carried fewer deletions and N-nucleotide insertions.

What these receptors recognize is not known. TCRdb keeps only in-frame clones here, not all; method: immunoSEQ multiplex PCR. Recorded here are about 23,000 clones, none singletons. Sample: peripheral blood mononuclear cells. These receptors came from a human donor with common variable immunodeficiency.

At least ten counts were recorded for this clone. The read finishes 3 residues shy of the CDR3 end, and the germline J gene is used to complete it. J is TRBJ2-2 and V is TRBV14; possibly TRBD1 for D (6 bases). Trimming shortened V by 1 base and J by 0 bases, and 12 bases separated the two germline ends. Germline CDR1 reads SGHDN; CDR2 reads FVKESK. CDR3 length: 17 residues. This CDR3 reads CASSQGRGQPNTGELFF. CDR3 DNA (partial): TGTGCCAGCAGCCAAGGACGCGGACAGCCGAACACCGGGGAG. Drawing the rest from reference TRBV14 and TRBJ2-2, the complete variable domain is EAGVTQFPSHSVIEKGQTVTLRCDPISGHDNLYWYRRVMGKEIKFLLHFVKESKQDESGMPNNRFLAERTGGTYSTLKVQPAELEDSGVYFCASSQGRGQPNTGELFFGEGSRLTVL.

Notes on this clone: Read coverage stops 3 residues before the CDR3 terminus; the germline J gene supplies the remainder. The V gene is TRBV20-1, the J gene TRBJ2-1, with 11 bases matching TRBD2. Germline V lookup: CDR1 DFQATT, CDR2 SNEGSKA (reference sequence). The CDR3 has 14 amino acids. The trim removed 2 bases at V and 9 bases at J, leaving 6 bases unmatched. CDR3 DNA (partial): TGCAGTGCTAGAACTAGCGGGGGAGGCGGTGAG. It is translated as CSARTSGGGGE. The whole CDR3 is CSARTSGGGGEQFF.

This clone has a count of ten or more. The CDR3 is cut off 3 residues early in the read; its end comes from the germline J gene. The rearrangement uses TRBV20-1 and TRBJ1-2; D gene ambiguous. CDR3 length: 11 residues. V shed 6 bases and J shed 5 bases, with 10 bases lying between them. Germline V CDR1 and CDR2: DFQATT, SNEGSKA (reference sequence). The CDR3 bases that were read are TGCAGTGCCTATGACAAATATGGC. The encoded protein is CSAYDKYG. The entire CDR3 protein reads CSAYDKYGYTF.

This clone has just a few counts. The CDR3 goes on 3 residues after the read ends, and that part is filled in from the germline J gene. The rearrangement uses TRBV18 and TRBJ2-7, with TRBD1 matching over 11 bases. Germline CDR1 is KGHSH and CDR2 is LQKENI. This CDR3 comprises 16 residues. V shed 4 bases, J shed 4 bases, and the junction held 9 bases outside the gene matches. The CDR3 bases that were read are TGTGCCAGCTCACTCCTCGGACAGGGGGCTGGGTACGAG. Translation: CASSLLGQGAGYE. Given in full, the CDR3 is CASSLLGQGAGYEQYF.

As concerns this clone: Coverage ceases 3 residues before the CDR3 finishes, and the germline J gene fills in the end. V gene TRBV18 combines with J gene TRBJ1-2, with 7 bases matching TRBD1. CDR1 KGHSH and CDR2 LQKENI come from the germline V gene. CDR3 length: 14 residues. V lost 3 bases, J lost 2 bases, and 3 bases stayed unmatched. CDR3 DNA (partial): TGTGCCAGCTCACCCGACAGGGCGAACTATGGC. Encoded protein: CASSPDRANYG. The whole CDR3 reads CASSPDRANYGYTF. Full variable domain (remainder filled in from reference TRBV18 and TRBJ1-2): NAGVMQNPRHLVRRRGQEARLRCSPMKGHSHVYWYRQLPEEGLKFMVYLQKENIIDESGMPKERFSAEFPKEGPSILRIQQVVRGDSAAYFCASSPDRANYGYTFGSGTRLTVV.

Concerning this clone: Read data end 3 residues before the CDR3 end; the end is taken from the germline J gene. The chain recombines TRBV19 with TRBJ2-1, with a tentative D call TRBD2 (6 bases). Trimming left V 5 bases short and J 0 bases short, with 17 bases between. The CDR3 extends over 17 amino acids. Germline V lookup: CDR1 LNHDA, CDR2 SQIVND (reference sequence). The CDR3 is CASSWGLLGSSYNEQFF. Incomplete CDR3 DNA: TGTGCCAGTAGTTGGGGACTTTTGGGCAGCTCCTACAATGAG.

In regard to this clone: Read coverage stops 3 residues before the CDR3 terminus; the germline J gene supplies the remainder. The chain joins TRBV20-1 to TRBJ2-1; 7 bases fit TRBD2. The CDR3 covers 16 residues. Per germline, CDR1 DFQATT and CDR2 SNEGSKA (reference sequence). With 6 bases clipped from V and 4 bases from J, the junction kept 15 bases outside the gene matches. Incomplete CDR3 DNA: TGCAGTGCCACCAGGGAGGCTAGCGGATTTTACAATGAG. Translation: CSATREASGFYNE. The whole CDR3 region reads CSATREASGFYNEQFF.

This clone was counted ten times or more. The read ends 3 residues before the CDR3 terminus; that terminus is restored from the germline J gene. The chain is built from TRBV7-2 and TRBJ1-2; D gene unclear. Germline V lookup: CDR1 SGHTA, CDR2 FQGNSA. Trimming took off 1 base at V and 0 bases at J, with 6 bases between the two ends. This CDR3 spans 14 amino acids. The sequenced CDR3 bases are TGTGCCAGCAGCTTAGACAGTACTAACTATGGC. Residues: CASSLDSTNYG. The entire CDR3 protein is CASSLDSTNYGYTF.

Only a few counts were recorded for this clone. Read data end 3 residues before the CDR3 end; the end is taken from the germline J gene. This chain connects TRBV4-2 to TRBJ2-7, with TRBD1 matching 8 bases. The CDR3 contains 15 residues. V dropped 2 bases and J dropped 0; count of bases not matched to a gene: 3. CDR1 and CDR2 (germline): LGHNA, YNFKEQ. Incomplete CDR3 DNA: TGTGCCAGCAGCCAATCAACAGGGGGCTCCTACGAG. Protein sequence: CASSQSTGGSYE. The entire CDR3 reads CASSQSTGGSYEQYF.

Ten or more counts support this clone. Read data end 3 residues before the CDR3 end; the end is taken from the germline J gene. The rearrangement links TRBV19 to TRBJ1-1; D is undetermined. V was pared by 7 bases and J by 1 base, with 7 bases between. Germline assignment: CDR1 LNHDA and CDR2 SQIVND (reference sequence). The CDR3 length is 12 residues. Partial CDR3 DNA: TGTGCCAGTAAGAGGTGGAACACTGAA. Protein sequence: CASKRWNTE. The full CDR3 reads CASKRWNTEAFF.

This clone occurred a few times. Sequencing ends 3 residues short of the CDR3 end; the germline J gene provides the rest. The chain joins TRBV7-3 to TRBJ2-5, with 11 bases aligning to TRBD2. In germline, CDR1 is SGHTA, CDR2 FQGTGA. This CDR3 region has 13 residues. V shed 5 bases, J shed 5 bases, and the junction held 1 base outside the gene matches. CDR3 region: CASSGTSGETQYF. CDR3 bases read: TGTGCCAGCAGCGGGACTAGCGGTGAGACC.

This clone was counted many times. The CDR3 end falls 3 residues outside the read, so it is completed with the germline J gene. The chain carries TRBV30 and TRBJ2-2; 10 bases are a match to TRBD1. Germline V gene data show CDR1 as GTSNPN and CDR2 as SVGIG (reference sequence). The V and J ends lost 3 bases and 4 bases, in that order; junction bases with no gene match: 8. This CDR3 spans 16 amino acids. The part of the CDR3 DNA that was read is TGTGCCTGGAGGTTCCGGGACAGGGGATTCACCGGGGAG. It codes for CAWRFRDRGFTGE. The whole CDR3 sequence is CAWRFRDRGFTGELFF.

With regard to this clone: The read terminates 3 residues ahead of where the CDR3 ends, so the germline J gene completes it. The chain recombines TRBV5-1 with TRBJ2-7; maybe TRBD1 (5 bases). The germline gives CDR1 SGHRS, CDR2 YFSETQ. V lost 0 bases and J lost 3, with 16 bases in between. This CDR3 contains 16 residues. The covered CDR3 bases are TGCGCCAGCAGCTTGGGGCAGGGCAGGGCTAACTACGAG. Its protein is CASSLGQGRANYE. The CDR3 reads in full as CASSLGQGRANYEQYF. The full variable domain, completed using reference TRBV5-1 and TRBJ2-7, is KAGVTQTPRYLIKTRGQQVTLSCSPISGHRSVSWYQQTPGQGLQFLFEYFSETQRNKGNFPGRFSGRQFSNSRSEMNVSTLELGDSALYLCASSLGQGRANYEQYFGPGTRLTVT.

This clone was recorded at least ten times. The CDR3 end is not reached by the read, which stops 3 residues before it; the germline J gene fills it in. The chain has TRBV5-1 and TRBJ1-1; 8 nucleotides line up with TRBD1. The germline V gene has CDR1 SGHRS and CDR2 YFSETQ. This CDR3 contains 12 residues. The covered CDR3 bases are TGCGCCAGCAGCTGGGGGACAGGACAA. Encoded protein: CASSWGTGQ. The full-length CDR3 reads as CASSWGTGQAFF. Filled out from reference TRBV5-1 and TRBJ1-1, the complete variable domain reads KAGVTQTPRYLIKTRGQQVTLSCSPISGHRSVSWYQQTPGQGLQFLFEYFSETQRNKGNFPGRFSGRQFSNSRSEMNVSTLELGDSALYLCASSWGTGQAFFGQGTRLTVV.

As concerns this clone: The read ends 3 residues before the CDR3 terminus; that terminus is restored from the germline J gene. The J gene is TRBJ1-1, the V gene TRBV19; weak D call: TRBD1 (5 bases). V lost 3 bases and J 5 bases, leaving 16 bases between the germline ends. Per germline, CDR1 LNHDA and CDR2 SQIVND (reference sequence). The CDR3 has 15 residues. The sequenced CDR3 bases are TGTGCCAGTAGTATCCTTTTCGGGGGTGGAACTGAA. Its translation is CASSILFGGGTE. The full CDR3 reads CASSILFGGGTEAFF.

This clone was seen only a few times. The read gets to within 3 residues of the CDR3 end, and the germline J gene fills in the rest. The V and J genes are TRBV7-2 and TRBJ2-3, with D possibly being TRBD1 (6 bases). The CDR3 has 14 amino acids. The V and J ends lost 5 bases and 4 bases respectively, with 13 bases between them. Germline V gene data show CDR1 as SGHTA and CDR2 as FQGNSA. Incomplete CDR3 DNA: TGTGCCAGCAGCCTCCTGGACAGCTCAGATACG. Translated: CASSLLDSSDT. The CDR3, in full, reads CASSLLDSSDTQYF.

A few counts support this clone. The CDR3 goes on 3 residues after the read ends, and that part is filled in from the germline J gene. The rearrangement joins TRBV18 to TRBJ1-2; 7 bases align to TRBD1. The CDR3 contains 13 residues. Per germline, CDR1 KGHSH and CDR2 LQKENI. Trimming at V came to 5 bases and at J to 4 bases, leaving 4 bases not matched to a gene. The CDR3 DNA, read in part, is TGTGCCAGCTCAACAAGGACAGGCTATGGC. Translating it yields CASSTRTGYG. The complete CDR3 protein is CASSTRTGYGYTF.

In its sample, this clone was seen many times. Read data end 3 residues before the CDR3 end; the end is taken from the germline J gene. This sequence joins TRBV5-6 and TRBJ2-2; no clear D. The ends were cut back, 3 bases at V and 2 bases at J, with 5 bases in the middle. This CDR3 spans 13 amino acids. CDR1 SGHDT and CDR2 YYEEEE come from the germline V gene. The DNA read from the CDR3 is TGTGCCAGCAGCTCCGGTAACACCGGGGAG. Amino acids: CASSSGNTGE. The CDR3 in its entirety is CASSSGNTGELFF.

There are a few counts of this clone. The CDR3 end is not reached by the read, which stops 3 residues before it; the germline J gene fills it in. V is TRBV7-8 and J is TRBJ2-5, with D perhaps being TRBD1 or TRBD2 (5 bases each). The CDR3 totals 15 residues. The V end was cut by 1 base, the J end by 5 bases, with 14 bases between. Germline assignment: CDR1 SGHVS and CDR2 FQNEAQ. CDR3 sequence reads: CASSLVQHRRETQYF. The part of the CDR3 DNA that was read is TGTGCCAGCAGCTTAGTTCAACACAGGAGGGAGACC.

This clone has a handful of counts. The CDR3 extends 3 residues past the end of the read, so its final part is completed from the germline J gene. The chain has TRBV2 and TRBJ2-4; 10 bases align to TRBD1. This CDR3 has 14 residues. Germline V gene sequence: CDR1 SNHLY, CDR2 FYNNEI. The CDR3 reads CASSEGTGDGIQYF. CDR3 DNA (partial): TGTGCCAGCAGTGAGGGGACAGGGGACGGAATT. Together with reference TRBV2 and TRBJ2-4, the CDR3 gives the full variable domain: EPEVTQTPSHQVTQMGQEVILRCVPISNHLYFYWYRQILGQKVEFLVSFYNNEISEKSEIFDDQFSVERPDGSNFTLKIRSTKLEDSAMYFCASSEGTGDGIQYFGAGTRLSVL.

This clone was seen a few times. The read stops 3 residues short of the end of the CDR3; the missing end is completed from the germline J gene. The rearrangement joins TRBV11-2 to TRBJ2-5; 7 bases line up with TRBD1. V trimming: 5 bases; J trimming: 2 bases; junction bases outside the gene matches: 5. CDR3 length: 14 amino acids. CDR1 is SGHAT and CDR2 is FQNNGV in the germline V gene. The covered CDR3 bases are TGTGCCAGCAGCGCCGGGACAGCTCAAGAGACC. Translation gives CASSAGTAQET. In full, the CDR3 is CASSAGTAQETQYF.